The T cell receptor (beta chain) described here comes from a study of cytomegalovirus exposure and HLA in healthy donors. This CDR3 is built from 16 residues. The V and J ends lost 0 bases and 8 bases, in that order; junction bases with no gene match: 7. Germline loops: CDR1 SGHTA, CDR2 FQGNSA. The PCR had 60 Vbeta and 13 Jbeta primers. TCRdb's table, derived via immunoSEQ multiplex PCR, lists solely in-frame clones and lacks some. The data hold about 150,000 clones, with roughly 71% observed a single time. The TCR was taken from a woman between 40 and 50 years old in good health and CMV-seronegative. The V call is TRBV7-2, the J call TRBJ1-6; 7 bases agree with TRBD1. The sample was PBMCs. The CDR3 DNA sequence: TGTGCCAGCAGCTTAGCGCGAGGACAGGCATATTCACCCCTCCACTTT. As protein: CASSLARGQAYSPLHF.